This T cell receptor beta chain appears in the sequencing data of a study of cytomegalovirus exposure and HLA in healthy donors. Findings of the study overall: In vitro checks showed that a few CMV-associated chains really do target CMV antigens.

PCR used 60 Vbeta primers and 13 Jbeta primers. Using immunoSEQ multiplex PCR, the repertoire was profiled, and TCRdb retains in-frame clones only, with some absent. The table records about 140,000 clones, around 57% of them present only once. The donors comprised healthy bone marrow donors. Notes on this clone: The antigen is not known.

This CDR3 has 15 residues. The trim removed 4 bases at V and 7 bases at J, leaving 9 bases unmatched. The germline CDR1 and CDR2 sequences are SGDLS and YYNGEE. What was sequenced was PBMCs. This TCR was sampled from a male donor in good health and CMV-seronegative. The V gene is TRBV9, the J gene TRBJ2-1; 9 nucleotides align to TRBD1. The CDR3 DNA reads TGTGCCAGCAGCTTCACCGGGACAGGGTTGAATGAGCAGTTCTTC. Amino acid sequence: CASSFTGTGLNEQFF.